These 9 T cell receptor beta chains share one sample of origin, sequenced in a study of CD4 T cells in relation to SARS-CoV-2 and coronaviruses. Their target antigens are unknown. CD4+ T cells from unexposed donors were obtained before the COVID-19 pandemic (2011-2018). CD4+ T cells were isolated from the cells after nine to eleven days of culture. Clones were sequenced by immunoSEQ multiplex PCR, and TCRdb holds only the in-frame ones, with some missing. The table lists some 26,000 clones, 74% of them singletons. Sequenced material: CD4+ T cells from PBMCs, cultured in vitro. These receptors were collected from a human donor in good health.

The chain links TRBV20-1 to TRBJ2-7, with a weak D call TRBD2 (7 bases). Trimming removed 3 bases from V and 4 bases from J, with 19 bases in between. There are 15 residues in the CDR3. Germline-derived CDR1 and CDR2 are DFQATT and SNEGSKA (reference sequence). The CDR3 sequence is CSASTRGGRGYEQYF. The CDR3 region has the DNA TGCAGTGCTAGTACTAGGGGGGGGAGAGGATACGAGCAGTACTTC.

In this sample, this clone turned up a few times. This chain uses TRBV6-6 with TRBJ1-5; D is possibly TRBD1 (5 bases). This CDR3 contains 14 residues. Trimming pared 2 bases from V and 4 bases from J, leaving 9 bases between. Per the germline V gene, CDR1 is MNHNY and CDR2 is SVGAGI (reference sequence). The CDR3 DNA reads TGTGCCAGCAGTTACGATCGGGGGAATCAGCCCCAGCATTTT. Its protein is CASSYDRGNQPQHF.

V gene TRBV19 combines with J gene TRBJ1-3, with D possibly matching TRBD1 (5 bases). Trimming removed 5 bases from V and 4 bases from J, with 12 bases in between. The CDR3 sequence is 14 residues long. Germline lookup yields CDR1 LNHDA and CDR2 SQIVND (reference sequence). CDR3 in amino acids: CASSSGTVGNTIYF. The CDR3 DNA follows: TGTGCCAGTAGTTCCGGGACTGTGGGAAACACCATATATTTT.

The rearrangement joins TRBV6-2 or TRBV6-3 to TRBJ2-1, with a weak D call TRBD1 (6 bases). V lost 5 bases and J 7 bases, leaving 21 bases between the germline ends. The CDR3 contains 16 residues. Germline V gives CDR1 MNHEY, CDR2 SVGEGT. Here the CDR3 DNA reads TGTGCCAGCAGTACAAACAGGGTAAAACCTCGAAATGAGCAGTTCTTC. Encoded protein: CASSTNRVKPRNEQFF.

Only a few counts were recorded for this clone. The chain has TRBV11-2 and TRBJ1-3; D unclear. The V end was cut by 1 base, the J end by 8 bases, with 15 bases between. Per germline, CDR1 SGHAT and CDR2 FQNNGV. The CDR3 sequence is 15 residues long. CDR3 residues: CASSLGFEPPHTIYF. For the CDR3, the DNA is TGTGCCAGCAGCTTAGGATTTGAGCCCCCGCACACCATATATTTT.

This clone appeared a few times. The chain recombines TRBV9 with TRBJ1-1; TRBD1 agrees at 7 bases. V shed 4 bases and J 0 bases; nucleotides not matched to a gene: 9. CDR1 is SGDLS, CDR2 YYNGEE, per germline. The CDR3 runs 16 residues. The CDR3 reads CASSTRQGPLNTEAFF. The CDR3 DNA is TGTGCCAGCAGCACCCGACAGGGTCCCCTGAACACTGAAGCTTTCTTT.

This sequence joins TRBV6-5 and TRBJ2-1, with D possibly matching TRBD2 (5 bases). The germline V gene has CDR1 MNHEY and CDR2 SVGAGI. The CDR3 length is 15 residues. Between the trimmed V and J ends, which lost 0 bases and 7 bases, there was a span of 13 bases. The CDR3 loop reads CASSYSRGLRNEQFF. The CDR3 DNA reads TGTGCCAGCAGTTACTCACGGGGATTGAGGAATGAGCAGTTCTTC.

The rearrangement uses TRBV7-2 and TRBJ2-7, with 7 bases that match TRBD2. CDR3 length equals 15 residues. Germline V gene lookup returns CDR1 SGHTA and CDR2 FQGNSA. Trimming at V came to 6 bases and at J to 1 base, leaving 9 bases not matched to a gene. The CDR3 here is CASRPGGPMSYEQYF. In nucleotides, the CDR3 is TGTGCCAGCAGGCCGGGGGGACCGATGTCCTACGAGCAGTACTTC.

The J gene is TRBJ2-5, the V gene TRBV9; perhaps D is TRBD1 or TRBD2 (5 bases each). Per germline, CDR1 SGDLS and CDR2 YYNGEE. The CDR3 length is 13 residues. The germline V and J ends were trimmed by 3 bases and 2 bases, with 8 bases remaining between them. This CDR3 is CASSGDLQETQYF. For the CDR3, the DNA is TGTGCCAGCAGCGGGGACCTACAAGAGACCCAGTACTTC.